A selection of T cell receptor beta chains follows, all from one sample in a study of human T cells and chemical hapten exposure. TCRdb redid the calling of the RACE reads with MiXCR, one entry per CDR3 protein. The sample gives 75,000 to 100,000 distinct CDR3 sequences, roughly 12% of which show up once; approximately 2% is in the top ten. The specimen comprised whole blood, sampled in connection with sensitization to the hapten diphenylcyclopropenone (DPC). These receptors came from a middle-aged woman with alopecia areata. Some clones in this sample may be carry-over from other donors' samples. The CDR3 runs from the conserved cysteine through the conserved F or W. The order of the fields is J gene, D gene, clone size, V gene, CDR3 DNA, CDR3 protein. The D gene is left open where the match is weak. The size of a clone is reported for some rows only, either as once, few or many, or as a class for expanded clones.

>TRBJ2-3|.|many|TRBV20-1
TGCAGTGCTAGAGAGGGGCCCATCGGGGATACGCAGTATTTT
CSAREGPIGDTQYF
>TRBJ2-1|TRBD2|.|TRBV28
TGTGCCAGCAGCCCCACTAGCGGGAGGACCCTTAGGTCCAATGAGCAGTTCTTC
CASSPTSGRTLRSNEQFF
>TRBJ2-3|TRBD1|few|TRBV5-1
TGCGCCAGCAGCTGGACAGGGGTCAATTCAGATACGCAGTATTTT
CASSWTGVNSDTQYF
>TRBJ1-5|TRBD1|.|TRBV19
TGTGCCAGTAGTATTCCCGGGGGACAGGGGAAGTCTCAGCCCCAGCATTTT
CASSIPGGQGKSQPQHF
>TRBJ2-7|TRBD1|.|TRBV6-5
TGTGCCAGCGGACAGGGCGTAACGACGGAGCAGTACTTC
CASGQGVTTEQYF
>TRBJ2-7|TRBD2|.|TRBV20-1
TGCAGTGCTAAGGGAGGGTTCACCTACGAGCAGTACTTC
CSAKGGFTYEQYF
>TRBJ1-2|.|many|TRBV9
TGTGCCAGCCGAGGATCGTCAGGATCTAATGGCTACACCTTC
CASRGSSGSNGYTF
>TRBJ2-7|.|few|TRBV3-1
TGTGCCAGCAGCCATACGGGAGAGCAGTACTTC
CASSHTGEQYF
>TRBJ2-3|TRBD2|few|TRBV10-3
TGTGCCATCAGTGAGTCGTGGGCTAGCGGGAGTCTCACAGATACGCAGTATTTT
CAISESWASGSLTDTQYF
>TRBJ2-1|TRBD2|.|TRBV20-1
TGCAGTGCTAGAGATTCTACCGGGCGGGAGAGGTACAATGAGCAGTTCTTC
CSARDSTGRERYNEQFF
>TRBJ1-3|TRBD1|.|TRBV4-3
TGCGCCAGCAGCCAAGATAGGGCGCAGGGGGCTACCGGGAACACCATATATTTT
CASSQDRAQGATGNTIYF
>TRBJ1-6|TRBD1|many|TRBV5-4
TGTGCCAGCAGCATCGGGACAGCTTATAATTCACCCCTCCACTTT
CASSIGTAYNSPLHF
>TRBJ2-7|.|.|TRBV7-2
TGTGCCAGCAGCTTACGTAAGAGCTCCTACGAGCAGTACTTC
CASSLRKSSYEQYF
>TRBJ2-7|TRBD2|many|TRBV6-6
TGTGCCAGCAGTTACTCGAGCTCCACTAGCGGGAGGGCCGGAGAGCAGTACTTC
CASSYSSSTSGRAGEQYF
>TRBJ2-5|.|medium-sized|TRBV28
TGTGCCAGCAGTCCAGGGGCGGCGACCCAGTACTTC
CASSPGAATQYF
>TRBJ2-6|.|few|TRBV7-6
TGTGCCAGCAGCTCCCGTCTCGCTGACTCTGGGGCCAACGTCCTGACTTTC
CASSSRLADSGANVLTF
>TRBJ2-7|TRBD1|.|TRBV29-1
TGCAGCGTGGGAGCCGGGACAGGGCACTACGAGCAGTACTTC
CSVGAGTGHYEQYF
>TRBJ1-5|.|.|TRBV27
TGTGCCACCAGGGACTGGGGGCAGCCCCAGCATTTT
CATRDWGQPQHF
>TRBJ1-1|.|once|TRBV7-2
TGTGTCAGCAGCTTGAGGGGGTGGAACACTGAAGCTTTCTTT
CVSSLRGWNTEAFF
>TRBJ1-4|TRBD1|few|TRBV7-2
TGTGCCAGCAGAAAGTACGGGACAGGCGATGAAAAACTGTTTTTT
CASRKYGTGDEKLFF
>TRBJ2-7|.|.|TRBV4-3
TGCGCCAGCAGCCAAGATGCGACCGAACCCTACGAGCAGTACTTC
CASSQDATEPYEQYF
>TRBJ2-3|.|few|TRBV20-1
TGCAGTGCTAGTCAGGGGCGGGATACGCAGTATTTT
CSASQGRDTQYF
>TRBJ1-3|.|.|TRBV7-3
TGTGCCAGCAGCAAAGACGGGCCCAGCTCTGGAAACACCATATATTTT
CASSKDGPSSGNTIYF
>TRBJ2-7|.|few|TRBV29-1
TGCAGCGTCGCACAAAGCGGCTACGAGCAGTACTTC
CSVAQSGYEQYF
>TRBJ1-1|.|many|TRBV19
TGTGCCAGTAGTAGTTCGTTGAACACTGAAGCTTTCTTT
CASSSSLNTEAFF
>TRBJ1-4|.|.|TRBV18
TGTGCCAGCTCACCACAAAATACTGGGAGTGAAAAACTGTTTTTT
CASSPQNTGSEKLFF
>TRBJ2-3|TRBD2|few|TRBV19
TGTGCCAGTAGTCCCCCTCCGGGACTAGAGCGTACTAGCACAGATACGCAGTATTTT
CASSPPPGLERTSTDTQYF
>TRBJ1-1|TRBD1|few|TRBV5-6
TGTGCCAGCAGCTGGACAGGGAGCGACACTGAAGCTTTCTTT
CASSWTGSDTEAFF
>TRBJ2-7|.|many|TRBV28
TGTGCCAGCAGTCTTTCAGGGATCTCCTACGAGCAGTACTTC
CASSLSGISYEQYF
>TRBJ2-1|.|many|TRBV27
TGTGCCAGCAGTTTAGGCGGTAGGCAGGGCAATGAGCAGTTCTTC
CASSLGGRQGNEQFF
>TRBJ2-6|.|few|TRBV6-2/TRBV6-3
TGTGCCAGCAGTTACCGCCCGTATGGATCTGGGGCCAACGTCCTGACTTTC
CASSYRPYGSGANVLTF